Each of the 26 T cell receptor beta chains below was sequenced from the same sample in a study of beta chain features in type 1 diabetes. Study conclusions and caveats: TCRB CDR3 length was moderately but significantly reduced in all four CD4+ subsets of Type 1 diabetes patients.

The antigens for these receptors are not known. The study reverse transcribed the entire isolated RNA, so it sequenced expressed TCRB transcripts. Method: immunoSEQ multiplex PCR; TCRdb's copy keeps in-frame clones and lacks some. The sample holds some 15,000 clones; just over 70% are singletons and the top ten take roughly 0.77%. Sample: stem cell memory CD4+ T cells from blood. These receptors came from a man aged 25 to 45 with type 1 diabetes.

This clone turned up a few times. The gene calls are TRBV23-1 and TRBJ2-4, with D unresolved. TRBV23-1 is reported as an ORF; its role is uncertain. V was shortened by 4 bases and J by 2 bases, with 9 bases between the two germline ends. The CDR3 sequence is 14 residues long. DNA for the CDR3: TGCGCCAGCAGTCCGCCTGACACCAAAAACATTCAGTACTTC. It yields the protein CASSPPDTKNIQYF.

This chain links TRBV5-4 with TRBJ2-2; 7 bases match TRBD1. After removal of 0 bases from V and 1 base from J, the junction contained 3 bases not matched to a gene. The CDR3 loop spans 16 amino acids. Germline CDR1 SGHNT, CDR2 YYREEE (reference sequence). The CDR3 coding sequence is TGTGCCAGCAGCTTGGCGGGACAGATGAACACCGGGGAGCTGTTTTTT. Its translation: CASSLAGQMNTGELFF.

This CDR3 reads CASSEAPGLNQPQHF. As DNA, the CDR3 is TGTGCCAGCAGTGAAGCCCCTGGTCTAAATCAGCCCCAGCATTTT. This chain uses TRBV6-1 with TRBJ1-5; D is unclear. The ends were cut back, 0 bases at V and 4 bases at J, with 10 bases in the middle. This CDR3 has 15 residues. Germline CDR1 MNHNS, CDR2 SASEGT.

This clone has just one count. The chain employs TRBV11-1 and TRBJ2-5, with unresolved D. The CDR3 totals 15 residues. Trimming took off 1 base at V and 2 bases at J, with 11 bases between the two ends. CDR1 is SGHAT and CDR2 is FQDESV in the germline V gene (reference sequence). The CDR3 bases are TGTGCCAGCAGCTTAGGGGCAACAGAACAAGAGACCCAGTACTTC. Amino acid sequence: CASSLGATEQETQYF.

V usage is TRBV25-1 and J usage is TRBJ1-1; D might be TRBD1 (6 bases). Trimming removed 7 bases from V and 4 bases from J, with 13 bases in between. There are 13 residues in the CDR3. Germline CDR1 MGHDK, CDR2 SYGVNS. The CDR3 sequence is CASTGVGLTEAFF. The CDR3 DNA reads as TGTGCCAGCACAGGGGTTGGTCTCACTGAAGCTTTCTTT. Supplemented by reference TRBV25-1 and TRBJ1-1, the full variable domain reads EADIYQTPRYLVIGTGKKITLECSQTMGHDKMYWYQQDPGMELHLIHYSYGVNSTEKGDLSSESTVSRIRTEHFPLTLESARPSHTSQYLCASTGVGLTEAFFGQGTRLTVV.

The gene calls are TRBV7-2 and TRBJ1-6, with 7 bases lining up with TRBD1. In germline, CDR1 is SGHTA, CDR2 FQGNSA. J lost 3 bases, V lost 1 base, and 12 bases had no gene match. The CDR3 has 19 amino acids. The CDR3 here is CASSLEGKSGQNYNSPLHF. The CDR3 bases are TGTGCCAGCAGCTTAGAGGGCAAGTCGGGACAGAACTATAATTCACCCCTCCACTTT.

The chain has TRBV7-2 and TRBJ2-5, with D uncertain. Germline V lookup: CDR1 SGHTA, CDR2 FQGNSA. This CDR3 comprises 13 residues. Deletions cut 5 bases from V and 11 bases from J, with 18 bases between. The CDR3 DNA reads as TGTGCCAGCAGCACCCGCCTCGGCGGAGAGCAGTACTTC. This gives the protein CASSTRLGGEQYF.

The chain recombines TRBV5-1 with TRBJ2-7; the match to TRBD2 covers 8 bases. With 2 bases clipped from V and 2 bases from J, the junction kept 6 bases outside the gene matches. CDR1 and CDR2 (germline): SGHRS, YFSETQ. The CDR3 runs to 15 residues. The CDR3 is CASSLIAGTTYEQYF. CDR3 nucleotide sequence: TGCGCCAGCAGCTTAATAGCGGGGACCACCTACGAGCAGTACTTC. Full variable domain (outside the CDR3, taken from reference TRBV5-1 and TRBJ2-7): KAGVTQTPRYLIKTRGQQVTLSCSPISGHRSVSWYQQTPGQGLQFLFEYFSETQRNKGNFPGRFSGRQFSNSRSEMNVSTLELGDSALYLCASSLIAGTTYEQYFGPGTRLTVT.

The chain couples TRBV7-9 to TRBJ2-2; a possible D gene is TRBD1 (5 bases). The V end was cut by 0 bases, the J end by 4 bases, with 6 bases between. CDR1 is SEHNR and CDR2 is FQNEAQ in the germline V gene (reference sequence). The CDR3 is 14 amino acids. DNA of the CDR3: TGTGCCAGCAGCTTAGCGGGGCTCACCGGGGAGCTGTTTTTT. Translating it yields CASSLAGLTGELFF.

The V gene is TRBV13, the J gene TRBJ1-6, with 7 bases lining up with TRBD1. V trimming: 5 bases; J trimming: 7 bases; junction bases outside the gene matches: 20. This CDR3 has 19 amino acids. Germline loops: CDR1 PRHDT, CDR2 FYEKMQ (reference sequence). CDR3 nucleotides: TGTGCCAGCAGCGCTTATCGACCAGTTACAGGGGCAAGGAATTCACCCCTCCACTTT. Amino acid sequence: CASSAYRPVTGARNSPLHF.

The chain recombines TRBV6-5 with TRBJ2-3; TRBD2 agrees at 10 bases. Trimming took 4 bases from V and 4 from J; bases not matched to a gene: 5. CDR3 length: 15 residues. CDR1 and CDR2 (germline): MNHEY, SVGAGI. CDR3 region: CASSLSGGGPDTQYF. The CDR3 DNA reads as TGTGCCAGCAGTTTGAGCGGGGGGGGGCCAGATACGCAGTATTTT.

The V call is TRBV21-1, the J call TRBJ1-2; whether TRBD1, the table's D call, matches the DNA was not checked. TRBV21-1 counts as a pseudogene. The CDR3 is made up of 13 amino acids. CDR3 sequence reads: CASSKDRGYGYTF. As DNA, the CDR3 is TGTGCCAGCAGCAAGGACAGGGGCTATGGCTACACCTTC.

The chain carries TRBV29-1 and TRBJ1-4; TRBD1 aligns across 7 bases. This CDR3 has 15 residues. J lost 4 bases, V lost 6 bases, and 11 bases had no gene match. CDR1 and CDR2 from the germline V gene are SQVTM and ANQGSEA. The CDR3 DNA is TGCAGCGTCCGCCCAGGGGGTCGAAGTAATGAAAAACTGTTTTTT. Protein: CSVRPGGRSNEKLFF.

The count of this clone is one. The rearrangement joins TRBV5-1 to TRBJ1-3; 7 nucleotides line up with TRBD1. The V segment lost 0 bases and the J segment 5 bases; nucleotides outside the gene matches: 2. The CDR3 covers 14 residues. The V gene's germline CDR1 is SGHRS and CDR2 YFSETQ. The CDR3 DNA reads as TGCGCCAGCAGCTTGGGGGACAGCAGAAACACCATATATTTT. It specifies CASSLGDSRNTIYF.

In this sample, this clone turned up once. As DNA, the CDR3 is TGTGCCAGCAGTTTATCTAGGGGGGGGAACACTGAAGCTTTCTTT. It specifies CASSLSRGGNTEAFF. The V gene is TRBV27, the J gene TRBJ1-1, with D maybe TRBD1 (6 bases). Germline values: CDR1 MNHEY, CDR2 SMNVEV (reference sequence). The CDR3 loop spans 15 amino acids. V dropped 0 bases and J dropped 1 base, with 9 bases sitting between them.

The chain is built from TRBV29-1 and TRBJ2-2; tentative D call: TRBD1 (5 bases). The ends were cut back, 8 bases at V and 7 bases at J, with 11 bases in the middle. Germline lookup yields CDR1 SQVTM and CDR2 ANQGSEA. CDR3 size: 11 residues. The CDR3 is CSLRVHGELFF. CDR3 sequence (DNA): TGCAGCCTCAGGGTGCACGGGGAGCTGTTTTTT.

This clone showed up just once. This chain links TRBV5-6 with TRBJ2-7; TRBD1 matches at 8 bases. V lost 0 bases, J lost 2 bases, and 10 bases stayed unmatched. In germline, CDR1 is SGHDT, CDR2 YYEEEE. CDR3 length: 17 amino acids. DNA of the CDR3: TGTGCCAGCAGCTTGGCCCGGTTGGACAGGGAGGCCTACGAGCAGTACTTC. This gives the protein CASSLARLDREAYEQYF.

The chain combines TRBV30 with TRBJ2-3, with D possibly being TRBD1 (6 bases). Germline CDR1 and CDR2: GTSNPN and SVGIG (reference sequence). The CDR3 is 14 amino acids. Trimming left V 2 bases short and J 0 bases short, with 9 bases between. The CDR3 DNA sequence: TGTGCCTGGAGTATCGGACAGAGCACAGATACGCAGTATTTT. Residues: CAWSIGQSTDTQYF.

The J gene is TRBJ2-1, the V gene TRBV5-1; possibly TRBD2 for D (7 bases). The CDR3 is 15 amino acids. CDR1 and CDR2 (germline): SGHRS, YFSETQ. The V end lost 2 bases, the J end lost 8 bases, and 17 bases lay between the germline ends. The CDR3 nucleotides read TGCGCCAGCAGCTTCCGGGGGGCGACGGCCGATGAGCAGTTCTTC. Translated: CASSFRGATADEQFF.

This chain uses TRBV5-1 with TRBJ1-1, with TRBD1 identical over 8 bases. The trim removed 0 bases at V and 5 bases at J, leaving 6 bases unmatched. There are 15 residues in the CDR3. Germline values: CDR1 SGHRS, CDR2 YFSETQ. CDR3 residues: CASSLGGTGPTEAFF. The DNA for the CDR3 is TGCGCCAGCAGCTTGGGAGGGACAGGACCGACTGAAGCTTTCTTT.

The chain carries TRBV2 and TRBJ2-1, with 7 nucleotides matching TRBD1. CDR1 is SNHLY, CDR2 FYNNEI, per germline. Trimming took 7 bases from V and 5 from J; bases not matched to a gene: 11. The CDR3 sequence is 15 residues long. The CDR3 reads CASKNQLGQNNEQFF. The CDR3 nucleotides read TGTGCCAGCAAGAACCAATTGGGACAGAACAATGAGCAGTTCTTC.

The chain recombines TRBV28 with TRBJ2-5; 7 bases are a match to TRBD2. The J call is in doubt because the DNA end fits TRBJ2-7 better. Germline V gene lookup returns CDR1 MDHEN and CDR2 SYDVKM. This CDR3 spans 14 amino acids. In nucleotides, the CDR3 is TGTGCCAGCAGTTCCAGCGGGGTCCTCTACGAGCAGTACTTC. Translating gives CASSSSGVLYEQYF.

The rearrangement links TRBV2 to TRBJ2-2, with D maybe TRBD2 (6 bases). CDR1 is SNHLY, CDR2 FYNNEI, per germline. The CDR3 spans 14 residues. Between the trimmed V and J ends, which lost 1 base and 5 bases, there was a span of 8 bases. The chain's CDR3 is CASSEGDWTGELFF. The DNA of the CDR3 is TGTGCCAGCAGTGAAGGGGACTGGACCGGGGAGCTGTTTTTT.

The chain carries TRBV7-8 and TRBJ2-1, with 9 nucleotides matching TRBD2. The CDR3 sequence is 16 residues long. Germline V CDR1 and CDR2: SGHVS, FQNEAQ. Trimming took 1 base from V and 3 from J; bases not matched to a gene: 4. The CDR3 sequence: CASSLVSSGGYNEQFF. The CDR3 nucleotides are TGTGCCAGCAGCTTAGTTAGTAGCGGGGGCTACAATGAGCAGTTCTTC.

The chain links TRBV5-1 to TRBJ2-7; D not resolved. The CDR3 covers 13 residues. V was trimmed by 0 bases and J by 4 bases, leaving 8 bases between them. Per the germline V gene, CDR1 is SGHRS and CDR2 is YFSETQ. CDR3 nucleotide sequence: TGCGCCAGCAGCTTGGACACGTTGTACGAGCAGTACTTC. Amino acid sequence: CASSLDTLYEQYF.

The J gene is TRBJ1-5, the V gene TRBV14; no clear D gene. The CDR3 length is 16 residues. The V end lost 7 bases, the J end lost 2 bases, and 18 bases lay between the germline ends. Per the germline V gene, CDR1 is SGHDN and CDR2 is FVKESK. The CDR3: CASNENREEGNQPQHF. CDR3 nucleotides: TGTGCCAGCAACGAAAACCGGGAGGAAGGCAATCAGCCCCAGCATTTT.